This T cell receptor beta chain derives from a study of T-cell memory formation after mild COVID-19. Study-level results: Researchers could not confirm that second-wave clones peaking on day 37 targeted SARS-CoV-2.

cDNA libraries for TCR alpha and TCR beta, carrying sample barcodes and UMIs, came from 5'RACE with constant-segment primers. In TCRdb, the 5' RACE reads were re-called with MiXCR into one record per CDR3 protein. The sample lists about 150,000 distinct CDR3 sequences, about 25% seen once, with approximately 25% in the top ten. Details on this clonotype: Its antigen is undetermined.

V was cut by 4 bases and J by 4 bases, with 10 bases left in between. The germline gives CDR1 KGHDR, CDR2 SFDVKD. The CDR3 is 14 amino acids. This sequence originates from an adult woman who had mild COVID-19 (a few samples of this study predate the infection). Cell type and time point are not known. Sequencing used PBMCs or a T cell subset sorted from them (not recorded which). This sequence joins TRBV24-1 and TRBJ2-1; D is possibly TRBD2 (5 bases). The CDR3 here is CATSEGSVYNEQFF. The CDR3 coding sequence is TGTGCCACCAGTGAGGGTAGCGTATACAATGAGCAGTTCTTC.